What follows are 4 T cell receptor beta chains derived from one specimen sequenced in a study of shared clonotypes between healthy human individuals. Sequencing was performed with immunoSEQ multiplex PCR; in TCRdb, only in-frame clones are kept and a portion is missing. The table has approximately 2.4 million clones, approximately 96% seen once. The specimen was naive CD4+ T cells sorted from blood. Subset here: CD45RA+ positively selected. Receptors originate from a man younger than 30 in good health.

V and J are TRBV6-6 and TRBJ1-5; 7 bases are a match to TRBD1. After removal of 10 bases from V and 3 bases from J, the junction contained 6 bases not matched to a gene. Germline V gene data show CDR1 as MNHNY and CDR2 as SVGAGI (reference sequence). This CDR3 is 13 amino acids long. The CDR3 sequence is CATQDRINQPQHF. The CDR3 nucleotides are TGTGCCACACAGGACAGGATCAATCAGCCCCAGCATTTT.

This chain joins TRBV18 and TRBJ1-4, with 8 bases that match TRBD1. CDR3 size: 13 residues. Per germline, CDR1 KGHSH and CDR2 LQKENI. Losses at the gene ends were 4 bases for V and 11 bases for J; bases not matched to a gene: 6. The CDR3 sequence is CASSLSDREKLFF. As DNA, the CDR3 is TGTGCCAGCTCACTCTCGGACAGGGAGAAACTGTTTTTT.

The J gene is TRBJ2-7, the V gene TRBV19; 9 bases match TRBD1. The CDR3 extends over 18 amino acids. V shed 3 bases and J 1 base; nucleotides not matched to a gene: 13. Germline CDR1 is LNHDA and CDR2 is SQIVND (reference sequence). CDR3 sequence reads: CASSIPNFRDRESYEQYF. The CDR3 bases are TGTGCCAGTAGTATTCCGAACTTCCGGGACAGGGAATCCTACGAGCAGTACTTC.

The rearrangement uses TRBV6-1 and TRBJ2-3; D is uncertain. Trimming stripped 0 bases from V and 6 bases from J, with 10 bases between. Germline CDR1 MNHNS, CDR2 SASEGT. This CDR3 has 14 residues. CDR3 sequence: CASSEAQVGDTQYF. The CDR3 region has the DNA TGTGCCAGCAGTGAAGCGCAGGTGGGGGATACGCAGTATTTT.